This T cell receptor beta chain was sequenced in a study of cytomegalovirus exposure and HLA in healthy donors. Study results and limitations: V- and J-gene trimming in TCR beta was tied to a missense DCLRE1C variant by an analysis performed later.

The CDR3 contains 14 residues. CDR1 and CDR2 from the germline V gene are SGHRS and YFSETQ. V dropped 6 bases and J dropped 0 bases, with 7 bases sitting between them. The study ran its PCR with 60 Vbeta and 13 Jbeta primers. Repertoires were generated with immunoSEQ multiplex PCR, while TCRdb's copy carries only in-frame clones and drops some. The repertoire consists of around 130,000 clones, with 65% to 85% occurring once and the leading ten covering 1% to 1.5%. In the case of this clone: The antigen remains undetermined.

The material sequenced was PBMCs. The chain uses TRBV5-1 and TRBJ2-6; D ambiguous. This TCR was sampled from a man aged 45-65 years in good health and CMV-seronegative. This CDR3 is CASMADSGANVLTF. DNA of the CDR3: TGCGCCAGCATGGCGGACTCTGGGGCCAACGTCCTGACTTTC.